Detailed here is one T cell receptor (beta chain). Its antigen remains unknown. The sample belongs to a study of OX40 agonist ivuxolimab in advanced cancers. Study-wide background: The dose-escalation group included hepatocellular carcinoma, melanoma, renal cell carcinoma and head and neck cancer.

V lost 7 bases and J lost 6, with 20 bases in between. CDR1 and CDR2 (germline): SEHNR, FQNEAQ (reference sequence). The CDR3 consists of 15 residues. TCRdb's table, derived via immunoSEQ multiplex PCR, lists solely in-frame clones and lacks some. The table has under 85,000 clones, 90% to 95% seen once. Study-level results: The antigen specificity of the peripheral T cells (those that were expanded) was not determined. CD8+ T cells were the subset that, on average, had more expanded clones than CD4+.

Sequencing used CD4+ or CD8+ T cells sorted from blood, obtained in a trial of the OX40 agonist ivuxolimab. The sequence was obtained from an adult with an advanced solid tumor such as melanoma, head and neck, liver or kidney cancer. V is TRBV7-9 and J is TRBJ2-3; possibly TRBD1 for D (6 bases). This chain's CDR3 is CASTPYGTTSDTQYF. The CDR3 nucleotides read TGTGCCAGCACCCCGTACGGGACAACCTCCGATACGCAGTATTTT.